These 6 T cell receptor beta chains were all obtained from the same sample, sequenced in a study of T cell clonality in common variable immunodeficiency. Study observations and caveats: Reportedly, TCR beta sequences from common variable immunodeficiency showed fewer deletions and N-nucleotide insertions.

The table came from immunoSEQ multiplex PCR; TCRdb's copy has only in-frame clones and leaves some out. Recorded here are some 19,000 clones, none singletons. What these receptors recognize is not known. Sequenced material: peripheral blood mononuclear cells. The receptor source for this set is a human donor with common variable immunodeficiency.

This clone was picked up a small number of times. The CDR3 end is not reached by the read, which stops 3 residues before it; the germline J gene fills it in. J is TRBJ2-5 and V is TRBV6-1; D is ambiguous. Trimming left V 0 bases short and J 7 bases short, with 15 bases between. The CDR3 is 15 residues long. CDR1 MNHNS and CDR2 SASEGT come from the germline V gene. The covered CDR3 bases are TGTGCCAGCAGTGAAGCCCGCGAGCTACCGTGGACC. Residues: CASSEARELPWT. The CDR3, in full, reads CASSEARELPWTQYF.

Turning to this clone: The CDR3 goes on 3 residues after the read ends, and that part is filled in from the germline J gene. The rearrangement uses TRBV5-1 and TRBJ1-2; 9 bases agree with TRBD1. Germline CDR1 reads SGHRS; CDR2 reads YFSETQ. This CDR3 is 15 amino acids long. Trimming took 3 bases from V and 3 from J; bases not matched to a gene: 6. The CDR3 bases that were read are TGCGCCAGCAGCTCGGGACAGGGTTTTTACTATGGC. It yields the protein CASSSGQGFYYG. In full, the CDR3 is CASSSGQGFYYGYTF.

The sample holds a few counts of this clone. The read terminates 3 residues before the CDR3 end, so the remaining end is supplied by the germline J gene. Other DNA sequences in this sample translate to the same CDR3. The J gene is TRBJ2-7, the V gene TRBV18; tentative D call: TRBD1 (6 bases). The CDR3 contains 17 residues. The V end was cut by 2 bases, the J end by 2 bases, with 19 bases between. CDR1 and CDR2 from the germline V gene are KGHSH and LQKENI. CDR3 sequence reads: CASSPGRLGTTTYEQYF. CDR3 DNA, as far as it was read: TGTGCCAGCTCACCAGGTAGGTTAGGGACAACTACCTACGAG.

This clone has only a few counts. The CDR3 is cut off 3 residues early in the read; its end comes from the germline J gene. The J gene is TRBJ2-7, the V gene TRBV7-2, with 11 nucleotides matching TRBD2. The CDR3 runs to 14 residues. V dropped 6 bases and J dropped 2; count of bases not matched to a gene: 3. Looked up from germline, CDR1 is SGHTA and CDR2 is FQGNSA. The CDR3 bases that were read are TGTGCCAGCAGGGGTAGCGGGGGGGCCTACGAG. Translation gives CASRGSGGAYE. In full, the CDR3 reads CASRGSGGAYEQYF.

This clone was found many times. The read comes to an end 3 residues before the CDR3 does, leaving the germline J gene to fill in the end. The rearrangement uses TRBV5-1 and TRBJ1-1, with 7 bases fitting TRBD1. Germline V CDR1 and CDR2: SGHRS, YFSETQ. The CDR3 is 13 residues long. Trimming took 4 bases from V and 5 from J; bases not matched to a gene: 5. The CDR3 sequence: CASSTQTGTEAFF. CDR3 bases read: TGCGCCAGCAGCACTCAGACAGGGACTGAA.

There are a few counts of this clone. The CDR3 extends 3 residues past the end of the read, so its final part is completed from the germline J gene. The rearrangement uses TRBV18 and TRBJ2-1, with D possibly matching TRBD1 (6 bases). The CDR3 runs 13 residues. V lost 3 bases and J 7 bases, leaving 10 bases between the germline ends. The germline V gene has CDR1 KGHSH and CDR2 LQKENI. The CDR3 loop is CASSPQGGNEQFF. The part of the CDR3 DNA that was read is TGTGCCAGCTCACCGCAAGGGGGAAATGAG.